The 26 T cell receptor beta chains below all came from one sample that was sequenced in a study of cytomegalovirus exposure and HLA in healthy donors. TCRdb's table, derived via immunoSEQ multiplex PCR, lists solely in-frame clones and lacks some. The data contain roughly 180,000 clones, more than 75% of them singletons. Sequencing was performed on PBMCs. The receptors come from a man aged 25 to 45 in good health and CMV-seropositive.

The chain joins TRBV5-1 to TRBJ2-3; perhaps TRBD1 as D (6 bases). CDR3 length: 16 amino acids. V lost 0 bases and J 2 bases, leaving 13 bases between the germline ends. Germline CDR1 SGHRS, CDR2 YFSETQ. The CDR3 region has the DNA TGCGCCAGCAGCTTGGCAGGGGCGTTGTCCACAGATACGCAGTATTTT. Translation: CASSLAGALSTDTQYF. The full variable domain, rest sourced from reference TRBV5-1 and TRBJ2-3, is KAGVTQTPRYLIKTRGQQVTLSCSPISGHRSVSWYQQTPGQGLQFLFEYFSETQRNKGNFPGRFSGRQFSNSRSEMNVSTLELGDSALYLCASSLAGALSTDTQYFGPGTRLTVL.

Comments on this clone: The same CDR3 arises from other DNA sequences in this sample as well. The chain carries TRBV9 and TRBJ1-1; no definite D call. V lost 0 bases to trimming and J lost 5 bases, with 5 bases between them. The CDR3 contains 12 residues. The germline V gene has CDR1 SGDLS and CDR2 YYNGEE. DNA of the CDR3: TGTGCCAGCAGCGTAGGAGGGACTGAAGCTTTCTTT. It codes for CASSVGGTEAFF.

This clone was counted once. The genes are TRBV5-1 and TRBJ2-5; perhaps TRBD2 as D (6 bases). From germline, CDR1 is SGHRS and CDR2 YFSETQ. This CDR3 has 12 residues. The ends were cut back, 5 bases at V and 5 bases at J, with 10 bases in the middle. Written as DNA, the CDR3 is TGCGCCAGCAGTCGGGAGAGGGAGACCCAGTACTTC. Translating it yields CASSRERETQYF. Complete variable domain (other parts from reference TRBV5-1 and TRBJ2-5): KAGVTQTPRYLIKTRGQQVTLSCSPISGHRSVSWYQQTPGQGLQFLFEYFSETQRNKGNFPGRFSGRQFSNSRSEMNVSTLELGDSALYLCASSRERETQYFGPGTRLLVL.

This clone was seen a handful of times. The V call is TRBV5-4, the J call TRBJ2-7; TRBD2 aligns across 7 bases. The CDR3 runs to 14 residues. J was trimmed by 2 bases and V by 5 bases; bases with no gene match: 7. CDR1 SGHNT and CDR2 YYREEE come from the germline V gene (reference sequence). The CDR3 region is CASRAGTNPYEQYF. The CDR3 nucleotides read TGTGCCAGCAGGGCCGGGACTAACCCCTACGAGCAGTACTTC.

This clone was picked up a small number of times. The V call is TRBV6-1, the J call TRBJ1-2; D might be TRBD1 (5 bases). The V end was cut by 10 bases, the J end by 4 bases, with 19 bases between. This CDR3 is 14 amino acids long. Germline loops: CDR1 MNHNS, CDR2 SASEGT. CDR3 nucleotides: TGTGCCACCAGAGGACTTGGGGGGGGCTATGGCTACACCTTC. It yields the protein CATRGLGGGYGYTF.

Here the CDR3 DNA reads TGCGCCAGCAGCCCAGTGGGTGGGGGGGCTAACTATGGCTACACCTTC. This gives the protein CASSPVGGGANYGYTF. The rearrangement joins TRBV4-3 to TRBJ1-2, with D perhaps matching TRBD1 (5 bases). Germline CDR1 LGHNA, CDR2 YSLEER. The CDR3 covers 16 residues. V gave up 4 bases and J gave up 0 bases, with 15 bases separating them.

This chain links TRBV27 with TRBJ2-3; D ambiguous. The germline V and J ends were trimmed by 6 bases and 2 bases, with 3 bases remaining between them. The germline gives CDR1 MNHEY, CDR2 SMNVEV (reference sequence). CDR3 length: 11 residues. The CDR3 DNA sequence: TGTGCCAGCAGCCACACAGATACGCAGTATTTT. Protein product: CASSHTDTQYF.

The chain links TRBV27 to TRBJ1-4; D perhaps matches TRBD1 (5 bases). CDR3 length equals 15 residues. V was clipped by 5 bases and J by 0 bases, with 10 bases between them. Germline V lookup: CDR1 MNHEY, CDR2 SMNVEV (reference sequence). Here the CDR3 reads CASSKQVTTNEKLFF. The CDR3 DNA sequence: TGTGCCAGCAGTAAACAGGTTACAACTAATGAAAAACTGTTTTTT.

The chain is built from TRBV9 and TRBJ2-1, with TRBD2 as a possible D gene (6 bases). CDR3 length equals 14 residues. Trimming removed 3 bases from V and 8 bases from J, with 15 bases in between. Looked up from germline, CDR1 is SGDLS and CDR2 is YYNGEE. The CDR3 coding sequence is TGTGCCAGCAGCGGTTGGGGCAGGGAGGATGAGCAGTTCTTC. This gives the protein CASSGWGREDEQFF.

This rearrangement joins TRBV18 to TRBJ2-7, with a tentative D call TRBD1 (5 bases). Per the germline V gene, CDR1 is KGHSH and CDR2 is LQKENI. Trimming took off 5 bases at V and 9 bases at J, with 26 bases between the two ends. The CDR3 length is 16 residues. This CDR3 is CASSAYRSPTTLRQYF. DNA of the CDR3: TGTGCCAGCTCAGCTTACAGGTCTCCCACCACGCTCCGGCAGTACTTC.

The CDR3 sequence: CASSYSSVGRNTIYF. The CDR3 DNA sequence: TGTGCCAGCAGTTACTCGAGTGTAGGGAGAAACACCATATATTTT. V and J are TRBV6-5 and TRBJ1-3; D is undetermined. This CDR3 has 15 residues. The V gene's germline CDR1 is MNHEY and CDR2 SVGAGI. Between the trimmed V and J ends, which lost 0 bases and 5 bases, there was a span of 11 bases.

The rearrangement links TRBV5-1 to TRBJ2-1; either TRBD1 or TRBD2 may fit D (5 bases each). V was cut by 4 bases and J by 8 bases, with 16 bases left in between. This CDR3 has 14 amino acids. Per germline, CDR1 SGHRS and CDR2 YFSETQ. The CDR3 nucleotides are TGCGCCAGCAGCCACGGGACCAGGGCCGATGAGCAGTTCTTC. Protein sequence: CASSHGTRADEQFF.

V is TRBV7-9 and J is TRBJ1-1; no definite D call. V was cut by 0 bases and J by 4 bases, with 9 bases left in between. CDR1 and CDR2 (germline): SEHNR, FQNEAQ (reference sequence). CDR3 length: 14 residues. This CDR3 is CASSLASSSTEAFF. DNA for the CDR3: TGTGCCAGCAGCTTAGCCAGTTCTTCCACTGAAGCTTTCTTT.

The J gene is TRBJ2-2, the V gene TRBV5-1, with D perhaps matching TRBD1 (6 bases). In germline, CDR1 is SGHRS, CDR2 YFSETQ. The CDR3 has 14 residues. Trimming shortened V by 0 bases and J by 6 bases, and 9 bases separated the two germline ends. In DNA form, the CDR3 reads TGCGCCAGCAGCTTGGACAGGGCGGCCGGGGAGCTGTTTTTT. Translated: CASSLDRAAGELFF. The full variable domain, completed using reference TRBV5-1 and TRBJ2-2, is KAGVTQTPRYLIKTRGQQVTLSCSPISGHRSVSWYQQTPGQGLQFLFEYFSETQRNKGNFPGRFSGRQFSNSRSEMNVSTLELGDSALYLCASSLDRAAGELFFGEGSRLTVL.

V is TRBV2 and J is TRBJ2-3; 11 nucleotides agree with TRBD2. Germline V lookup: CDR1 SNHLY, CDR2 FYNNEI. J was trimmed by 2 bases and V by 7 bases; bases with no gene match: 8. The CDR3 contains 16 residues. The CDR3 sequence: CASNRAGLAVTDTQYF. DNA for the CDR3: TGTGCCAGCAACCGGGCGGGACTAGCGGTCACAGATACGCAGTATTTT. Based on the CDR3 plus reference TRBV2 and TRBJ2-3, the full variable domain is EPEVTQTPSHQVTQMGQEVILRCVPISNHLYFYWYRQILGQKVEFLVSFYNNEISEKSEIFDDQFSVERPDGSNFTLKIRSTKLEDSAMYFCASNRAGLAVTDTQYFGPGTRLTVL.

The chain is built from TRBV5-1 and TRBJ2-7; 8 nucleotides agree with TRBD2. Germline lookup yields CDR1 SGHRS and CDR2 YFSETQ. Trimming removed 0 bases from V and 0 bases from J; junction bases left unmatched: 5. There are 16 residues in the CDR3. The chain's CDR3 is CASSLAPGTSSYEQYF. The CDR3 DNA reads TGCGCCAGCAGCTTGGCACCCGGGACTAGCTCCTACGAGCAGTACTTC.

This sequence joins TRBV5-1 and TRBJ2-7, with D perhaps matching TRBD1 (6 bases). Trimming stripped 4 bases from V and 7 bases from J, with 15 bases between. CDR3 size: 13 residues. Germline V gene lookup returns CDR1 SGHRS and CDR2 YFSETQ. The CDR3 nucleotides are TGCGCCAGCAGCGGGACAAGAAGTCTGGAGCAGTACTTC. It encodes CASSGTRSLEQYF.

The V and J genes are TRBV27 and TRBJ2-3, with 7 bases that match TRBD1. With 5 bases clipped from V and 2 bases from J, the junction kept 4 bases outside the gene matches. There are 14 residues in the CDR3. The V gene's germline CDR1 is MNHEY and CDR2 SMNVEV (reference sequence). The CDR3 nucleotides read TGTGCCAGCAGTACCGGGACAGACACAGATACGCAGTATTTT. Protein: CASSTGTDTDTQYF.

This sequence joins TRBV4-3 and TRBJ1-4; 8 bases are shared with TRBD1. The CDR3 has 15 residues. V lost 0 bases and J lost 7; bases outside the gene matches: 4. The germline gives CDR1 LGHNA, CDR2 YSLEER. The CDR3 DNA follows: TGCGCCAGCAGCCAAGATGTGGGACAGGCTGAAAAACTGTTTTTT. Translation gives CASSQDVGQAEKLFF.

The rearrangement joins TRBV5-4 to TRBJ2-1, with no clear D. The CDR3 loop spans 13 amino acids. With 4 bases removed from V and 4 bases from J, the gap between germline ends came to 9 bases. Germline values: CDR1 SGHNT, CDR2 YYREEE (reference sequence). As DNA, the CDR3 is TGTGCCAGCAGCCTGGACGCTTACAATGAGCAGTTCTTC. Its protein is CASSLDAYNEQFF.

The V gene is TRBV7-9, the J gene TRBJ1-2, with D perhaps TRBD1 (6 bases). Trimming shortened V by 2 bases and J by 6 bases, and 10 bases separated the two germline ends. The germline V gene has CDR1 SEHNR and CDR2 FQNEAQ (reference sequence). CDR3 length equals 13 residues. DNA of the CDR3: TGTGCCAGCAGCTTATCAGGGGCAGATGGCTACACCTTC. This encodes CASSLSGADGYTF.

This sequence joins TRBV6-1 and TRBJ2-1; D possibly corresponds to TRBD2 (5 bases). V gave up 8 bases and J gave up 0 bases, with 11 bases separating them. CDR3 length: 14 residues. Germline CDR1 is MNHNS and CDR2 is SASEGT. This CDR3 is CASVAGSSYNEQFF. CDR3 nucleotide sequence: TGTGCCAGCGTCGCTGGGAGCTCCTACAATGAGCAGTTCTTC.

This chain joins TRBV28 and TRBJ2-3; no firm D call. CDR3 length: 15 residues. V dropped 2 bases and J dropped 0 bases, with 9 bases sitting between them. Germline-derived CDR1 and CDR2 are MDHEN and SYDVKM. CDR3 sequence reads: CASSLKPPSTDTQYF. CDR3 nucleotides: TGTGCCAGCAGTTTAAAACCGCCCAGCACAGATACGCAGTATTTT.

The chain uses TRBV6-1 and TRBJ1-5, with 11 bases lining up with TRBD1. CDR1 is MNHNS and CDR2 is SASEGT in the germline V gene. Germline trimming cut 3 bases from V and 3 bases from J; bases unmatched to any gene: 1. The CDR3 spans 15 residues. CDR3 sequence (DNA): TGTGCCAGCAGTGAGGACAGGGGGCACAATCAGCCCCAGCATTTT. This codes for CASSEDRGHNQPQHF.

This chain uses TRBV9 with TRBJ2-7, with D possibly TRBD1 on 5 matching bases. The CDR3 loop spans 14 amino acids. The V gene's germline CDR1 is SGDLS and CDR2 YYNGEE. The germline V and J ends were trimmed by 0 bases and 2 bases, with 9 bases remaining between them. For the CDR3, the DNA is TGTGCCAGCAGCGTAGTGGCAGGGACCTACGAGCAGTACTTC. Amino acids: CASSVVAGTYEQYF.

The table lists this clone with a count of one. V usage is TRBV21-1 and J usage is TRBJ2-7. TRBV21-1 is assigned pseudogene status. This CDR3 comprises 15 residues. CDR3 sequence: CASSLRLPKAYEQYF. DNA for the CDR3: TGTGCCAGCAGCCTCCGGCTACCCAAAGCCTACGAGCAGTACTTC.